These T cell receptor beta chains were read from a single sample in a study of OX40 agonist ivuxolimab in advanced cancers. Clones were sequenced by immunoSEQ multiplex PCR, and TCRdb holds only the in-frame ones, with some missing. The data contain about 46,000 clones, approximately 86% of them singletons. The input for sequencing was CD4+ or CD8+ T cells sorted from blood, taken in a trial of the OX40 agonist ivuxolimab. The receptors derive from an adult with an advanced solid tumor such as melanoma, head and neck, liver or kidney cancer. The CDR3 runs from the conserved cysteine through the conserved F or W. Each record gives: V gene, clone size, J gene, D gene, CDR3 DNA, CDR3 protein. A D gene is named only where the DNA matches it firmly. Size is omitted from some rows. Given values are once, few, many or a class for expanded clones.

V gene: TRBV27; clone size: NA; J gene: TRBJ1-1; D gene: NA; CDR3 DNA: TGTGCCAGCAGTTTAAGTGGGGGCATGAACACTGAAGCTTTCTTT; CDR3 protein: CASSLSGGMNTEAFF
V gene: TRBV7-3; clone size: NA; J gene: TRBJ2-1; D gene: NA; CDR3 DNA: TGTGCCAGCAGCAACCACGACAATGAGCAGTTCTTC; CDR3 protein: CASSNHDNEQFF
V gene: TRBV7-9; clone size: NA; J gene: TRBJ2-7; D gene: NA; CDR3 DNA: TGTGCCAGCAGCTTAGAGAGGTCCTCCTACGAGCAGTACTTC; CDR3 protein: CASSLERSSYEQYF
V gene: TRBV6-5; clone size: NA; J gene: TRBJ1-2; D gene: NA; CDR3 DNA: TGTGCCAGCAGGCCGACAGGTATTAGGAATGGCTACACCTTC; CDR3 protein: CASRPTGIRNGYTF
V gene: TRBV29-1; clone size: NA; J gene: TRBJ2-3; D gene: TRBD2; CDR3 DNA: TGCAGCGATGGACGACCGGGGGGGCCGGCAGATACGCAGTATTTT; CDR3 protein: CSDGRPGGPADTQYF
V gene: TRBV5-6; clone size: NA; J gene: TRBJ2-7; D gene: NA; CDR3 DNA: TGTGCCAGCAGCTCCTCCTACGAGCAGTACTTC; CDR3 protein: CASSSSYEQYF
V gene: TRBV28; clone size: once; J gene: TRBJ2-3; D gene: NA; CDR3 DNA: TGTGCCAGCAGTTTAAGGGCTAGCCAGAGGCTGGGGGATACGCAGTATTTT; CDR3 protein: CASSLRASQRLGDTQYF
V gene: TRBV5-6; clone size: NA; J gene: TRBJ2-3; D gene: NA; CDR3 DNA: TGTGCCAGCAGCATAGACGAAGATGTGGTCTCGGATACGCAGTATTTT; CDR3 protein: CASSIDEDVVSDTQYF
V gene: TRBV30; clone size: NA; J gene: TRBJ1-2; D gene: NA; CDR3 DNA: TGTGCCTGGAGTGTTTGGGAACAGCCCTACTACACCTTC; CDR3 protein: CAWSVWEQPYYTF
V gene: TRBV2; clone size: NA; J gene: TRBJ2-7; D gene: NA; CDR3 DNA: TGTGCCAGCAGGGGGACTTACCACGAGCAGTACTTC; CDR3 protein: CASRGTYHEQYF
V gene: TRBV5-8; clone size: NA; J gene: TRBJ2-7; D gene: NA; CDR3 DNA: TGTGCCAGCAGCCACGGACAGTACGAGCAGTACTTC; CDR3 protein: CASSHGQYEQYF
V gene: TRBV27; clone size: NA; J gene: TRBJ1-5; D gene: NA; CDR3 DNA: TGTGCCAGCAGTCCGATAGATAATCAGCCCCAGCATTTT; CDR3 protein: CASSPIDNQPQHF
V gene: TRBV6-5; clone size: NA; J gene: TRBJ2-7; D gene: TRBD2; CDR3 DNA: TGTGCCAGCACACTCAGGGAGGGATCCTACGAGCAGTACTTC; CDR3 protein: CASTLREGSYEQYF
V gene: TRBV5-6; clone size: once; J gene: TRBJ2-5; D gene: NA; CDR3 DNA: TGTGCCAGCAGCTTGGGTACTAGCTATCAAGAGACCCAGTACTTC; CDR3 protein: CASSLGTSYQETQYF
V gene: TRBV29-1; clone size: NA; J gene: TRBJ2-3; D gene: NA; CDR3 DNA: TGCAGCGTTACCGGGACTCGAGATACGCAGTATTTT; CDR3 protein: CSVTGTRDTQYF
V gene: TRBV6-1; clone size: NA; J gene: TRBJ1-2; D gene: NA; CDR3 DNA: TGTGCCAGCAGTGAGGGCAGGGGAGTTAGTAGCGGCTACACCTTC; CDR3 protein: CASSEGRGVSSGYTF
V gene: TRBV27; clone size: NA; J gene: TRBJ2-5; D gene: NA; CDR3 DNA: TGTGCCAGCAGTTTCGCCGGACGGGCGCAAGAGACCCAGTACTTC; CDR3 protein: CASSFAGRAQETQYF
V gene: TRBV5-1; clone size: once; J gene: TRBJ2-5; D gene: NA; CDR3 DNA: TGCGCCAGCAGCATATCGGCAGGGCGGGAAATTCAAGAGACCCAGTACTTC; CDR3 protein: CASSISAGREIQETQYF
V gene: TRBV20-1; clone size: NA; J gene: TRBJ2-2; D gene: NA; CDR3 DNA: TGCAGTGCTTCCAGGGGTAGGGAGCTGTTTTTT; CDR3 protein: CSASRGRELFF
V gene: TRBV7-3; clone size: NA; J gene: TRBJ2-7; D gene: NA; CDR3 DNA: TGTGCCAGCAGCGCCGAGGAGAAATCCTACGAGCAGTACTTC; CDR3 protein: CASSAEEKSYEQYF
V gene: TRBV13; clone size: NA; J gene: TRBJ2-2; D gene: NA; CDR3 DNA: TGTGCCAGCAGCCCAGACACCGGGGAGCTGTTTTTT; CDR3 protein: CASSPDTGELFF
V gene: TRBV7-9; clone size: once; J gene: TRBJ1-2; D gene: NA; CDR3 DNA: TGTGCCAGCAGCTCGCGGGGAGGGCCGGATGGCTACACCTTC; CDR3 protein: CASSSRGGPDGYTF
V gene: TRBV5-4; clone size: once; J gene: TRBJ2-5; D gene: NA; CDR3 DNA: TGTGCCAGCAGCTTCGATGATAGCGGAGATCAAGAGACCCAGTACTTC; CDR3 protein: CASSFDDSGDQETQYF